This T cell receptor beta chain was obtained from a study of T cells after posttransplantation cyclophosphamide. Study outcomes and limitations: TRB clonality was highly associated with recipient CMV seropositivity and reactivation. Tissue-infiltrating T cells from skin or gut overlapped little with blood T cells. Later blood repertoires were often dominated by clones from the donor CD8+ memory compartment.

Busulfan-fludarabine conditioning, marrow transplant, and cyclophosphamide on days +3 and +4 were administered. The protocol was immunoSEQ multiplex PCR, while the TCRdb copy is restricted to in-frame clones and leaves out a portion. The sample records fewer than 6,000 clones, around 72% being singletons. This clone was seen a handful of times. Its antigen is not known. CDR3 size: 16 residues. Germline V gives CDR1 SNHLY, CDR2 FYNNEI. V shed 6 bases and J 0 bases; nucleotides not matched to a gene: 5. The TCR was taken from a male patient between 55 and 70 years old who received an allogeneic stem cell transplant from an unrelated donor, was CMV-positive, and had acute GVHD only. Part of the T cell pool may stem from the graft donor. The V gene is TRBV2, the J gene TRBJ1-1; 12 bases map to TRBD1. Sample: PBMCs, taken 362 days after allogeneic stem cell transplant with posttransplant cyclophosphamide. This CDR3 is CASRGQGASVNTEAFF. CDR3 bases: TGTGCCAGCAGGGGACAGGGGGCGTCAGTGAACACTGAAGCTTTCTTT.